The rows below give T cell receptor beta chains drawn from one sample of a study of cytomegalovirus exposure and HLA in healthy donors. Assay used: immunoSEQ multiplex PCR; TCRdb lists only in-frame clones, some missing. The table records approximately 210,000 clones, around 86% of them present only once. The sample comprised PBMCs. Source of these receptors: a young woman in good health and CMV-seronegative. Both conserved end residues are part of each CDR3. Fields, in order: CDR3 protein, CDR3 DNA, D gene, clone size, V gene, J gene. A D gene is named only where the DNA matches it firmly. Expanded clones are given a class, and other clones once, few, many or no size at all.

cdr3_aa: CASSASRQGSFYEQYF
cdr3_nt: TGTGCCAGCAGCGCCTCCCGACAGGGGTCCTTCTACGAGCAGTACTTC
d_call: TRBD1
clone_size: -
v_call: TRBV7-6
j_call: TRBJ2-7

cdr3_aa: CAWSVTGTIPFF
cdr3_nt: TGTGCCTGGAGCGTTACCGGGACAATCCCTTTCTTT
d_call: -
clone_size: -
v_call: TRBV30
j_call: TRBJ1-5

cdr3_aa: CASRTPTDTQYF
cdr3_nt: TGTGCCAGCCGGACTCCTACAGATACGCAGTATTTT
d_call: -
clone_size: -
v_call: TRBV7-9
j_call: TRBJ2-3

cdr3_aa: CASSVGSGSYEQYF
cdr3_nt: TGTGCCAGCAGCGTCGGTAGCGGCTCCTACGAGCAGTACTTC
d_call: -
clone_size: -
v_call: TRBV4-2
j_call: TRBJ2-7

cdr3_aa: CASNLQGATSNQPQHF
cdr3_nt: TGTGCCAGTAACCTACAGGGGGCGACAAGCAATCAGCCCCAGCATTTT
d_call: TRBD1
clone_size: -
v_call: TRBV19
j_call: TRBJ1-5

cdr3_aa: CASKRRGSNEKLFF
cdr3_nt: TGTGCCAGCAAGAGGAGGGGTAGTAATGAAAAACTGTTTTTT
d_call: -
clone_size: -
v_call: TRBV7-2
j_call: TRBJ1-4

cdr3_aa: CASGGRTNEKLFF
cdr3_nt: TGTGCCAGCGGAGGCAGGACTAATGAAAAACTGTTTTTT
d_call: -
clone_size: -
v_call: TRBV2
j_call: TRBJ1-4

cdr3_aa: CASSPGQGAAQPQHF
cdr3_nt: TGTGCCAGCAGCCCTGGACAGGGGGCAGCTCAGCCCCAGCATTTT
d_call: TRBD1
clone_size: -
v_call: TRBV7-9
j_call: TRBJ1-5

cdr3_aa: CASRLGRQGYTF
cdr3_nt: TGTGCCAGCCGTCTAGGCCGGCAAGGCTACACCTTC
d_call: -
clone_size: -
v_call: TRBV5-4
j_call: TRBJ1-2

cdr3_aa: CASSLELAGGNEQFF
cdr3_nt: TGTGCCAGCAGCTTAGAATTAGCGGGAGGGAATGAGCAGTTCTTC
d_call: TRBD2
clone_size: -
v_call: TRBV7-2
j_call: TRBJ2-1

cdr3_aa: CASSTLGSYDEQFF
cdr3_nt: TGTGCCAGCAGCACCCTCGGGAGTTACGATGAGCAGTTCTTC
d_call: -
clone_size: once
v_call: TRBV5-4
j_call: TRBJ2-1

cdr3_aa: CASSHDGGEQYF
cdr3_nt: TGTGCCAGCAGCCATGACGGGGGCGAGCAGTACTTC
d_call: -
clone_size: -
v_call: TRBV5-4
j_call: TRBJ2-7

cdr3_aa: CASSRDSLSPLHF
cdr3_nt: TGTGCTAGCAGCAGGGACAGCCTTTCACCCCTCCACTTT
d_call: TRBD1
clone_size: -
v_call: TRBV7-7
j_call: TRBJ1-6

cdr3_aa: CAISAPGNEQYF
cdr3_nt: TGTGCCATCAGTGCCCCCGGGAACGAGCAGTACTTC
d_call: -
clone_size: -
v_call: TRBV10-3
j_call: TRBJ2-7

cdr3_aa: CASTQTGSSGANVLTF
cdr3_nt: TGTGCCAGCACCCAGACGGGAAGCTCTGGGGCCAACGTCCTGACTTTC
d_call: -
clone_size: -
v_call: TRBV6-4
j_call: TRBJ2-6

cdr3_aa: CASSPGTGETGELFF
cdr3_nt: TGTGCCAGCTCCCCCGGGACAGGGGAGACCGGGGAGCTGTTTTTT
d_call: TRBD1
clone_size: -
v_call: TRBV18
j_call: TRBJ2-2

cdr3_aa: CASSQEGQGDEQYF
cdr3_nt: TGCGCCAGCAGCCAAGAGGGACAGGGTGACGAGCAGTACTTC
d_call: TRBD1
clone_size: -
v_call: TRBV4-1
j_call: TRBJ2-7

cdr3_aa: CAVTGTGRYSSYEQYF
cdr3_nt: TGTGCCGTGACCGGGACAGGGCGTTATAGCTCCTACGAGCAGTACTTC
d_call: TRBD1
clone_size: -
v_call: TRBV6-6
j_call: TRBJ2-7

cdr3_aa: CASNGGGPTYEQYF
cdr3_nt: TGTGCCAGCAATGGAGGCGGGCCAACCTACGAGCAGTACTTC
d_call: -
clone_size: -
v_call: TRBV6-5
j_call: TRBJ2-7

cdr3_aa: CASGHAQPLHF
cdr3_nt: TGTGCCAGTGGACATGCTCAACCCCTCCACTTT
d_call: -
clone_size: -
v_call: TRBV19
j_call: TRBJ1-6

cdr3_aa: CASSDGQGSPLSSYNEQFF
cdr3_nt: TGTGCCAGCAGCGACGGACAGGGTTCCCCCTTGAGCTCCTACAATGAGCAGTTCTTC
d_call: TRBD1
clone_size: few
v_call: TRBV5-6
j_call: TRBJ2-1

cdr3_aa: CASSRTFSSYEQYF
cdr3_nt: TGTGCCAGTAGTAGGACTTTTAGCTCCTACGAGCAGTACTTC
d_call: -
clone_size: -
v_call: TRBV19
j_call: TRBJ2-7

cdr3_aa: CASSLDPDRGAKNIQYF
cdr3_nt: TGTGCCAGCAGCTTGGATCCCGACAGGGGGGCCAAAAACATTCAGTACTTC
d_call: TRBD1
clone_size: -
v_call: TRBV5-4
j_call: TRBJ2-4

cdr3_aa: CASSIGRTVGEQYF
cdr3_nt: TGTGCCAGTAGTATAGGCCGGACAGTGGGGGAGCAGTACTTC
d_call: -
clone_size: -
v_call: TRBV19
j_call: TRBJ2-7

cdr3_aa: CASSPSGTGGYGYTF
cdr3_nt: TGTGCCAGCTCACCCTCCGGGACAGGGGGCTATGGCTACACCTTC
d_call: TRBD1
clone_size: -
v_call: TRBV18
j_call: TRBJ1-2

cdr3_aa: CASSYETGIPDNEQFF
cdr3_nt: TGCGCCAGCAGTTACGAGACAGGAATACCTGACAATGAGCAGTTCTTC
d_call: -
clone_size: -
v_call: TRBV4-3
j_call: TRBJ2-1

cdr3_aa: CAWRTGGSSYEQYF
cdr3_nt: TGTGCCTGGAGGACAGGGGGCTCCTCCTACGAGCAGTACTTC
d_call: TRBD1
clone_size: -
v_call: TRBV30
j_call: TRBJ2-7

cdr3_aa: CASSILAGGIDTQYF
cdr3_nt: TGTGCCAGTAGTATACTAGCGGGGGGGATAGATACGCAGTATTTT
d_call: TRBD2
clone_size: once
v_call: TRBV19
j_call: TRBJ2-3